This TCR beta chain was identified during a study of T cell changes during pregnancy in multiple sclerosis. V dropped 0 bases and J dropped 4; count of bases not matched to a gene: 3. There are 15 residues in the CDR3. CDR1 is SGDLS and CDR2 is YYNGEE in the germline V gene. Some clones are missing from TCRdb's copy, which holds only in-frame ones; the method was immunoSEQ multiplex PCR. The repertoire holds about 68,000 clones, just over 90% seen once, with over 1.3% in the top ten. The clonotype comes from a female donor in good health, enrolled as a control in a pregnancy study. This sequence joins TRBV9 and TRBJ2-3; 9 nucleotides align to TRBD2. The material was peripheral blood, obtained in the second trimester of pregnancy. CDR3: CASSVGLAGSDTQYF. CDR3 nucleotides: TGTGCCAGCAGCGTAGGCCTAGCGGGGTCAGATACGCAGTATTTT.